This T cell receptor (beta chain) was profiled in a study of monozygotic twins with inflammatory bowel disease. The CDR3 totals 16 residues. Germline V gene sequence: CDR1 SGHRS, CDR2 YFSETQ. In eight separate reactions per sample, cDNA was generated. UMIs bearing a 6-nucleotide sample barcode were added through template switching. TCRdb reprocessed the 5' RACE reads, with one entry per CDR3 protein and no DNA. This sample's clone table lists approximately 100,000 distinct CDR3 sequences. A note on this clonotype: Its specificity is not known.

The study, taken as a whole, reports: IBD-affected twins scored below their healthy co-twins in TCRbeta diversity (inverse Simpson). No single strong signal or clonotype associated with IBD was supported.

The receptor's source is a human donor with ulcerative colitis or Crohn's disease, or a healthy co-twin of an affected twin (not recorded which). The sequencing sample was made of blood. The V gene is TRBV5-1, the J gene TRBJ2-1; TCRdb selects TRBD2, and the lack of DNA leaves this call unchecked. CDR3 loop: CASTGGTSGGRNEQFF. Complete variable domain (other parts from reference TRBV5-1 and TRBJ2-1): KAGVTQTPRYLIKTRGQQVTLSCSPISGHRSVSWYQQTPGQGLQFLFEYFSETQRNKGNFPGRFSGRQFSNSRSEMNVSTLELGDSALYLCASTGGTSGGRNEQFFGPGTRLTVL.